This T cell receptor (beta chain) was observed in a study of blood T cells in healthy people across ages. General observations from the study: Age brought a roughly linear fall in TCR beta diversity measured per million T cells. Unknown CMV status may confound age-related changes in expanded clones.

Isolated per sample were at least 7 million PBMCs. CDR3 length equals 14 residues. J gave up 3 bases and V 7 bases, and 9 bases lay outside the gene matches. Germline values: CDR1 SQVTM, CDR2 ANQGSEA. Sample-barcoded 5' priming and a J-beta primer mix drove a second PCR of about 6 to 12 cycles. Each of the cDNA molecules was tagged by a template-switch adaptor with 12 random nucleotides. MiXCR, applied by TCRdb to the 5' RACE reads, yields one record per CDR3 protein. Of about a million distinct CDR3 sequences listed, roughly 51% are singletons. About this clonotype: Its antigen is not identified.

The sample consisted of blood. The sequence derives from a woman aged 55-69 years in good health. The chain employs TRBV29-1 and TRBJ2-5, with TRBD1 matching 9 bases. DNA for the CDR3: TGCAGCGCTGAGCCCGGGACAGGGAAAGAGACCCAGTACTTC. Its protein is CSAEPGTGKETQYF.